This TCR beta chain was profiled in a study of blood T cell repertoires in COVID-19. Overall study context: Nucleic acid was either cDNA or gDNA, and it came from T cells, B-cell-depleted T cells, or PBMCs.

Germline CDR1 reads MGHRA; CDR2 reads YSYEKL. The CDR3 spans 15 residues. The V end was cut by 6 bases, the J end by 7 bases, with 18 bases between. Participant-reported clinical history was the basis for cohort assignment. Using immunoSEQ multiplex PCR, the repertoire was profiled, and TCRdb retains in-frame clones only, with some absent. The sample lists about 430,000 clones, over 75% occurring once. The sample taken for sequencing was PBMCs or T cells enriched from blood (not recorded which). The chain is built from TRBV4-1 and TRBJ2-2; D possibly corresponds to TRBD2 (6 bases). The TCR was taken from a woman between 25 and 40 years old with acute COVID-19. The CDR3 spells CASSRSGSFGGELFF. In DNA form, the CDR3 reads TGCGCCAGCAGTCGGAGCGGGTCTTTCGGCGGGGAGCTGTTTTTT.